This T cell receptor beta chain was documented in a study of cytomegalovirus exposure and HLA in healthy donors. Study summary: T cells numbering about 179 million yielded 100 million to 120 million unique TCR beta sequences in an earlier analysis. Broader study findings: A missense variant in DCLRE1C was later tied to TCR beta V- and J-gene trimming.

On this clone itself: The target antigen is unknown.

The V gene's germline CDR1 is DFQATT and CDR2 SNEGSKA (reference sequence). This CDR3 comprises 11 residues. Trimming shortened V by 2 bases and J by 7 bases, and 8 bases separated the two germline ends. 60 Vbeta and 13 Jbeta primers were used in PCR. The protocol was immunoSEQ multiplex PCR, while the TCRdb copy is restricted to in-frame clones and leaves out a portion. In the table there are about 120,000 clones, under 85% of which are singletons. This chain connects TRBV20-1 to TRBJ1-1; TRBD1 might be the D (5 bases). This clonotype was obtained from a woman younger than 35 in good health and CMV-seronegative. Material: PBMCs. The CDR3 coding sequence is TGCAGTGCTAGACAGGGTTTTGAAGCTTTCTTT. Translating gives CSARQGFEAFF.